This T cell receptor (beta chain) was observed in a study of T-cell memory formation after mild COVID-19. CDR1 and CDR2 (germline): DFQATT, SNEGSKA (reference sequence). V lost 2 bases and J 4 bases, leaving 15 bases between the germline ends. CDR3 size: 15 residues. This clonotype has just a few counts. MiXCR, applied by TCRdb to the 5' RACE reads, yields one record per CDR3 protein. The data contain a few hundred thousand distinct CDR3 sequences, roughly 15% of them singletons. Material for sequencing was PBMCs or a T cell subset sorted from them (not recorded which). The sequence came from a man younger than 30 who had mild COVID-19 (a few samples of this study predate the infection). Cell type and time point are not known. This chain joins TRBV20-1 and TRBJ2-1; a weak D match, TRBD1 (5 bases). CDR3 coding DNA: TGCAGTGCTAGACAGGGTTATCCCGGGTACAATGAGCAGTTCTTC. Protein: CSARQGYPGYNEQFF.